Shown below are 21 T cell receptor beta chains from a single sample sequenced in a study of shared clonotypes between healthy human individuals. Method: immunoSEQ multiplex PCR; TCRdb's copy keeps in-frame clones and lacks some. The table has a few hundred thousand clones, around three quarters seen once. Material: PBMCs. These receptors were obtained from a woman in her thirties or forties in good health. Some clones in this sample may be carry-over from other donors' samples.

The gene calls are TRBV19 and TRBJ1-4; tentative D call: TRBD1 (6 bases). There are 14 residues in the CDR3. Germline values: CDR1 LNHDA, CDR2 SQIVND (reference sequence). The V end was cut by 8 bases, the J end by 8 bases, with 18 bases between. CDR3: CASGPRDIGEKLFF. The CDR3 nucleotides read TGTGCCAGTGGACCCCGGGACATCGGGGAAAAACTGTTTTTT.

V usage is TRBV5-4 and J usage is TRBJ2-3; weak D call: TRBD2 (6 bases). V was cut by 4 bases and J by 3 bases, with 6 bases left in between. Germline values: CDR1 SGHNT, CDR2 YYREEE (reference sequence). CDR3 length: 12 residues. CDR3 sequence (DNA): TGTGCCAGCAGCCGGGGGACAGATACGCAGTATTTT. This translates into CASSRGTDTQYF.

Worth noting for this clone: The likely explanation is a read error, given a far larger clone one base away. This specimen includes other DNA sequences encoding the same CDR3. This sequence joins TRBV6-6 and TRBJ1-1, with D unresolved. CDR1 and CDR2 (germline): MNHNY, SVGAGI (reference sequence). The CDR3 is 14 residues long. The DNA for the CDR3 is TGCGCCAGCAGTTACTCGACTCTGAACACTGAAGCTTTCTTT. It is translated as CASSYSTLNTEAFF.

About this clone itself: Given a far larger clone just one base away, this is likely a sequencing read error. Within the sample, other DNA sequences also encode this same CDR3. The genes are TRBV28 and TRBJ1-2; D remains ambiguous. CDR1 is MDHEN and CDR2 is SYDVKM in the germline V gene. The CDR3 spans 12 residues. The ends were cut back, 2 bases at V and 4 bases at J, with 5 bases in the middle. The CDR3 region is CASSLRLYGYTF. CDR3 sequence (DNA): TGTGCCAGCAGTTTACGGCTCTATGGCTACACCTTC.

The rearrangement uses TRBV7-9 and TRBJ2-3, with 9 bases matching TRBD1. Germline V lookup: CDR1 SEHNR, CDR2 FQNEAQ (reference sequence). The CDR3 extends over 14 amino acids. V trimming: 4 bases; J trimming: 7 bases; junction bases outside the gene matches: 6. The CDR3 protein is CASSSWTGVNTQYF. CDR3 sequence (DNA): TGTGCCAGCAGCTCCTGGACAGGGGTGAATACGCAGTATTTT.

V usage is TRBV28 and J usage is TRBJ1-1; a possible D gene is TRBD1 (5 bases). V shed 2 bases and J shed 2 bases, with 6 bases lying between them. CDR1 is MDHEN, CDR2 SYDVKM, per germline. The CDR3 contains 13 residues. The chain's CDR3 is CASSLTGNTEAFF. The CDR3 nucleotides are TGTGCCAGCAGTTTAACAGGTAACACTGAAGCTTTCTTT.

This rearrangement joins TRBV2 to TRBJ2-2, with 10 nucleotides matching TRBD2. This CDR3 spans 17 amino acids. The germline V gene has CDR1 SNHLY and CDR2 FYNNEI. Trimming took 3 bases from V and 3 from J; bases not matched to a gene: 7. The CDR3 loop reads CASSEGWTSGHTGELFF. In DNA form, the CDR3 reads TGTGCCAGCAGTGAGGGTTGGACTAGCGGCCACACCGGGGAGCTGTTTTTT.

V usage is TRBV7-2 and J usage is TRBJ2-2; D is uncertain. This CDR3 has 13 amino acids. Germline-derived CDR1 and CDR2 are SGHTA and FQGNSA. With 8 bases removed from V and 6 bases from J, the gap between germline ends came to 13 bases. The CDR3 bases are TGTGCCAGCGGGGTACTATCTCCCGGGGAGCTGTTTTTT. This gives the protein CASGVLSPGELFF.

This sequence joins TRBV27 and TRBJ2-7, with TRBD1 identical over 8 bases. This CDR3 comprises 16 residues. The germline CDR1 and CDR2 sequences are MNHEY and SMNVEV (reference sequence). Trimming cost V 5 bases and J 3 bases; bases outside gene matches: 12. The CDR3 DNA reads as TGTGCCAGCAGTCCCCAACACAGGGGGATGGACTACGAGCAGTACTTC. This sequence encodes CASSPQHRGMDYEQYF.

For this clone: Other nucleotide sequences from this sample produce the same CDR3. J is TRBJ2-7 and V is TRBV28; a possible D gene is TRBD1 (6 bases). V lost 7 bases to trimming and J lost 3 bases, with 10 bases between them. The CDR3 loop spans 12 amino acids. CDR1 is MDHEN, CDR2 SYDVKM, per germline. The CDR3 spells CASKQGGYEQYF. The CDR3 DNA reads TGTGCCAGCAAACAAGGGGGCTACGAGCAGTACTTC. The whole variable domain, filled in from reference TRBV28 and TRBJ2-7, reads DVKVTQSSRYLVKRTGEKVFLECVQDMDHENMFWYRQDPGLGLRLIYFSYDVKMKEKGDIPEGYSVSREKKERFSLILESASTNQTSMYLCASKQGGYEQYFGPGTRLTVT.

The chain is built from TRBV7-2 and TRBJ2-7; D may be TRBD2 (5 bases). CDR1 and CDR2 from the germline V gene are SGHTA and FQGNSA. This CDR3 has 15 amino acids. Trimming cost V 1 base and J 2 bases, with 12 bases left between them. The chain's CDR3 is CASSLGSGNAYEQYF. CDR3 nucleotides: TGTGCCAGCAGCTTAGGCAGCGGAAACGCCTACGAGCAGTACTTC. The entire variable domain, with the rest obtained from reference TRBV7-2 and TRBJ2-7, is as follows: GAGVSQSPSNKVTEKGKDVELRCDPISGHTALYWYRQSLGQGLEFLIYFQGNSAPDKSGLPSDRFSAERTGGSVSTLTIQRTQQEDSAVYLCASSLGSGNAYEQYFGPGTRLTVT.

This clone was counted a few times. The chain joins TRBV7-8 to TRBJ1-1; D is perhaps TRBD1 (5 bases). The CDR3 length is 14 residues. Trimming stripped 5 bases from V and 1 base from J, with 11 bases between. Per germline, CDR1 SGHVS and CDR2 FQNEAQ. CDR3 coding DNA: TGTGCCAGCAGCGTTGGGACGGAGAACACTGAAGCTTTCTTT. Encoded protein: CASSVGTENTEAFF.

There are many counts of this clone. This sample includes further DNA sequences coding for the same CDR3. The genes are TRBV2 and TRBJ1-1; 10 bases match TRBD1. In germline, CDR1 is SNHLY, CDR2 FYNNEI. The CDR3 has 15 amino acids. V lost 2 bases to trimming and J lost 6 bases; unmatched junction nucleotides: 6. The CDR3 here is CASSEWDRGSPEAFF. The CDR3 DNA sequence: TGTGCCAGCAGTGAATGGGACAGGGGCTCTCCTGAAGCTTTCTTT.

This chain uses TRBV5-1 with TRBJ2-7; maybe TRBD2 (5 bases). Trimming removed 5 bases from V and 2 bases from J, with 11 bases in between. From germline, CDR1 is SGHRS and CDR2 YFSETQ. The CDR3 is 13 residues long. CDR3 nucleotide sequence: TGCGCCAGCAGTGCCGGGAATACCTACGAGCAGTACTTC. This sequence encodes CASSAGNTYEQYF.

This clone showed up just once. The V call is TRBV5-1, the J call TRBJ2-1; 14 positions match TRBD2. J was trimmed by 9 bases and V by 3 bases; bases with no gene match: 11. Looked up from germline, CDR1 is SGHRS and CDR2 is YFSETQ. The CDR3 is 17 amino acids. As DNA, the CDR3 is TGCGCCAGCAGCTCAACCGGGACTAGCGGGAGTTGGGGTGAGCAGTTCTTC. Amino acids: CASSSTGTSGSWGEQFF.

This clone was recorded a few times. A read error may account for a junction end that differs from germline. This sequence joins TRBV7-3 and TRBJ2-3; no definite D call. CDR3 size: 14 residues. CDR1 is SGHTA, CDR2 FQGTGA, per germline. The CDR3 nucleotides are TGTGCCAGTAGCTCACTCTCTAGTGGAGATACGCAGTATTTT. The encoded protein is CASSSLSSGDTQYF.

This clone was counted only a few times. The chain couples TRBV30 to TRBJ2-1; D ambiguous. CDR3 length equals 14 residues. CDR1 is GTSNPN, CDR2 SVGIG, per germline (reference sequence). Trimming took 1 base from V and 2 from J, leaving 9 bases between them. The CDR3, as DNA: TGTGCCTGGAGTGAAGGCGGCACCTACAATGAGCAGTTCTTC. Translating it yields CAWSEGGTYNEQFF.

V is TRBV11-2 and J is TRBJ2-2; 8 positions agree with TRBD2. Germline V lookup: CDR1 SGHAT, CDR2 FQNNGV. This CDR3 comprises 15 residues. V shed 5 bases and J 4 bases; nucleotides not matched to a gene: 6. CDR3 in amino acids: CASSNRLASTGELFF. The CDR3 region has the DNA TGTGCCAGCAGCAACAGACTAGCGAGCACCGGGGAGCTGTTTTTT.

This clone was observed a handful of times. This CDR3 is CATSSPDRGPSTYTGELFF. For the CDR3, the DNA is TGTGCCACCAGCAGTCCTGACAGGGGGCCGAGTACGTACACCGGGGAGCTGTTTTTT. J is TRBJ2-2 and V is TRBV15; TRBD1 matches at 10 bases. This CDR3 region has 19 residues. Trimming removed 3 bases from V and 3 bases from J; junction bases left unmatched: 13. Germline V gene data show CDR1 as LNHNV and CDR2 as YYDKDF (reference sequence).

CDR3 DNA sequence: TGTGCCTGGACTGCGGGGAGCGGGAGGGACAATGAGCAGTTCTTC. This translates into CAWTAGSGRDNEQFF. This chain connects TRBV30 to TRBJ2-1; 10 bases fit TRBD2. Per germline, CDR1 GTSNPN and CDR2 SVGIG (reference sequence). There are 15 residues in the CDR3. The J segment lost 5 bases and the V segment lost 4 bases, leaving 8 bases of the junction unmatched.

V is TRBV5-1 and J is TRBJ2-3, with unresolved D. The CDR3 consists of 14 residues. V lost 0 bases to trimming and J lost 3 bases, with 8 bases between them. Germline V gives CDR1 SGHRS, CDR2 YFSETQ. CDR3 loop: CASSLGSGTDTQYF. The CDR3 DNA reads as TGCGCCAGCAGCTTGGGATCTGGGACAGATACGCAGTATTTT.